This TCR beta chain was sequenced during a study of T cells in Graves' hyperthyroidism and ophthalmopathy. The table lists this clonotype with a count of one. Its antigen is still unknown. General observations from the study: The model's output predicted ophthalmopathy at a median of 6.5 months prior to onset.

Across 18 months, stable Graves' hyperthyroidism was marked by no progression to ophthalmopathy. Patients aged 18 to 65 had newly diagnosed hyperthyroidism of under 2 months' duration. TCR beta CDR3 region amplification was performed from RNA transcripts. First-round RT-PCR with HTBI primers amplified the TCR CDR3 region. TCRdb re-derived calls from the multiplex PCR reads in MiXCR, one entry per CDR3 protein. The sample contains around 690,000 distinct CDR3 sequences, 17% of which appear only once. Germline V lookup: CDR1 SGHRS, CDR2 YFSETQ. Trimming cost V 0 bases and J 7 bases; bases outside gene matches: 14. CDR3 length: 17 amino acids.

The V gene is TRBV5-1, the J gene TRBJ2-7; TRBD2 agrees at 9 bases. This TCR was recovered from a man aged 50-59 years with Graves' hyperthyroidism. The specimen sequenced was blood. The CDR3 protein is CASSLEPSGTPPGEQYF. The CDR3 DNA reads as TGCGCCAGCAGCTTGGAGCCTAGCGGGACACCTCCAGGGGAGCAGTACTTC.